This note documents a single T cell receptor (beta chain) sequence. Repertoires were generated with immunoSEQ multiplex PCR, while TCRdb's copy carries only in-frame clones and drops some. The repertoire holds just over 2,000,000 clones, roughly 94% seen once, with 0.1% to 0.15% in the top ten. The sample belongs to a study of shared clonotypes between healthy human individuals. Splitting of CD4+ cells produced CD45RA+ naive and CD45RA-negative memory subsets. Looked up from germline, CDR1 is SGHNT and CDR2 is YYREEE (reference sequence). The CDR3 is 14 residues long. Trimming took 2 bases from V and 1 from J; bases not matched to a gene: 2.

Sequencing was performed on naive CD4+ T cells sorted from blood. Subset noted: CD45RA+ positively selected. The TCR sequence derives from a young man in good health. The V and J genes are TRBV5-4 and TRBJ1-1, with TRBD1 identical over 7 bases. CDR3 DNA: TGTGCCAGCAGCTTACAGGGGCAGAACACTGAAGCTTTCTTT. This sequence encodes CASSLQGQNTEAFF.